This T cell receptor beta chain was captured in a study of cytomegalovirus exposure and HLA in healthy donors. Study-wide results and limits: The CMV antigen specificity of a few CMV-associated chains was confirmed through in vitro analysis. CMV serostatus alone was available as immune exposure information.

About this clone itself: What it recognizes is unknown.

The PCR ran on 60 Vbeta and 13 Jbeta primers. Data came from immunoSEQ multiplex PCR; TCRdb stores just in-frame clones and leaves some out. The table records approximately 180,000 clones, around 74% of them present only once. The sequenced material came from PBMCs. This receptor was taken from a male donor in good health and CMV-seronegative.

CDR3 amino acids: CASGLTRDTEAFF. The CDR3 DNA reads as TGTGCTAGTGGTTTGACCCGGGACACTGAAGCTTTCTTT. This rearrangement joins TRBV12-5 to TRBJ1-1; D gene uncertain. V was shortened by 2 bases and J by 3 bases, with 7 bases between the two germline ends. The CDR3 contains 13 residues. Per germline, CDR1 LGHNT and CDR2 FRNRAP.